The T cell receptor beta chain under discussion was sequenced for a study of T cell responses to AZD1222 COVID-19 vaccine. Findings and limits, study-wide: Vaccination with two AZD1222 doses was followed by a rise in Spike-specific TCR breadth and depth. The study sampled repertoires only after the peak T cell response.

Measured with immunoSEQ multiplex PCR; TCRdb has only the in-frame clones, and not every one. This table has some 150,000 clones, roughly 90% appearing once. As to this clone: As yet, its antigen is unknown.

V lost 5 bases to trimming and J lost 1 base, with 14 bases between them. CDR1 and CDR2 (germline): LNHNV, YYDKDF (reference sequence). CDR3 length equals 15 residues. The sequence was collected from an adult who received the AZD1222 COVID-19 vaccine. The V gene is TRBV15, the J gene TRBJ2-5; no clear D. The sample here was peripheral blood, taken 28 days after the second AZD1222 dose. In DNA form, the CDR3 reads TGTGCCACCAGCGTTTCGCCCCCGAGCCAAGAGACCCAGTACTTC. Protein product: CATSVSPPSQETQYF.